The clone carrying this T cell receptor (beta chain) has only one observation. Antigen unknown. These data come from a study of T cell responses to AZD1222 COVID-19 vaccine. Whole-study results and caveats: With two AZD1222 doses given, Spike-specific TCR breadth and depth both rose.

Assay: immunoSEQ multiplex PCR; the TCRdb copy retains only in-frame clones and omits some. This table holds 86,000 or so clones, roughly nine tenths found once. CDR3 size: 15 residues. The V gene end was trimmed by 4 bases and the J gene end by 5 bases; junction bases not matched to a gene: 7. The germline gives CDR1 SGHRS, CDR2 YFSETQ. Specimen: peripheral blood, collected on day 0 of AZD1222 vaccination. The rearrangement links TRBV5-1 to TRBJ2-7; 12 bases are a match to TRBD2. This TCR came from an adult in good health. DNA of the CDR3: TGCGCCAGCAGCGACCTAGCGGGGGGGCCTGACGAGCAGTACTTC. Translating it yields CASSDLAGGPDEQYF.